These T cell receptor beta chains were read from a single sample in a study of cytomegalovirus exposure and HLA in healthy donors. Produced via immunoSEQ multiplex PCR; TCRdb's table is partial and in-frame only. The sample includes roughly 190,000 clones, more than 75% of them seen just once. The sample taken for sequencing was PBMCs. Receptors originate from a woman younger than 35 in good health and CMV-seronegative. CDR3s include the opening cysteine and the closing phenylalanine or tryptophan. The D gene is left open where the match is weak. Rows may omit the clone size; those that give it use once, few, many or a size class.

TRBJ2-4 . . TRBV7-5 TGCGCCAGAAGCTTAGGGGGGGGGTCCAAAAACATTCAGTACTTC CARSLGGGSKNIQYF
TRBJ2-7 once . TRBV29-1 TGCAGCGTTACCGGACAGACGATATCCTACGAGCAGTACTTC CSVTGQTISYEQYF
TRBJ1-6 . TRBD1 TRBV27 TGTGCCAGCAGTTTGGGGACAGGGGGCTTTTCACCCCTCCACTTT CASSLGTGGFSPLHF
TRBJ1-1 . . TRBV6-6 TGTGCCAGCCGGGACACGAACACTGAAGCTTTCTTT CASRDTNTEAFF
TRBJ2-5 . . TRBV4-1 TGCGCCAGCAGCTCGGAGGGTCGGGGTTCGGAGACCCAGTACTTC CASSSEGRGSETQYF
TRBJ2-3 . . TRBV4-1 TGCGCCAGCAGCCAAGATTTGGAAGTAGGGAGCGATACGCAGTATTTT CASSQDLEVGSDTQYF
TRBJ2-7 . TRBD2 TRBV6-1 TGTGCCAGCAGTGCACTAGCGGGACTATACGAGCAGTACTTC CASSALAGLYEQYF
TRBJ2-1 . TRBD1 TRBV2 TGTGCCAGCAGACCCGGGACAGGTATTTACAATGAGCAGTTCTTC CASRPGTGIYNEQFF
TRBJ2-7 . TRBD1 TRBV29-1 TGCAGCGGGGGGGACAGGGGGCTCTACGAGCAGTACTTC CSGGDRGLYEQYF
TRBJ1-2 . . TRBV29-1 TGCAGCGTTGAAGATCTAAGTGTAGGGGCGATGGGCTACACCTTC CSVEDLSVGAMGYTF
TRBJ2-2 . . TRBV18 TGTGCCAGCTCACCAGGCCGAATGAACACCGGGGAGCTGTTTTTT CASSPGRMNTGELFF
TRBJ1-1 . TRBD1 TRBV4-3 TGCGCCAGCAGCCCTGATCGGGACAGGGGGACTGAAGCTTTCTTT CASSPDRDRGTEAFF
TRBJ1-2 . . TRBV18 TGTGCCAGCTCACCAGGGTCGGGGGCTAACTATGGCTACACCTTC CASSPGSGANYGYTF
TRBJ2-7 . TRBD2 TRBV5-4 TGTGCCAGCAGCTTGGGGCTAGCGGGAGACGGCGAGCAGTACTTC CASSLGLAGDGEQYF
TRBJ1-5 . TRBD1 TRBV7-2 TGTGCCAGCAGCCCAATGAATTCAGGACAGGGGGATCAGCCCCAGCATTTT CASSPMNSGQGDQPQHF
TRBJ1-2 . . TRBV28 TGTGCCAGCAGTTTAGGTAGCTATGGCTACACCTTC CASSLGSYGYTF
TRBJ2-7 . . TRBV2 TGTGCCAGCAGTGTGGGCCCCCAGGTCTACGAGCAGTACTTC CASSVGPQVYEQYF
TRBJ1-1 . TRBD1 TRBV30 TGTGCCCTCGGGACAGTGGGGAACACTGAAGCTTTCTTT CALGTVGNTEAFF
TRBJ1-5 . TRBD1 TRBV6-5 TGTGCCAGCAGTACCCGGACAGGGGGCAATCAGCCCCAGCATTTT CASSTRTGGNQPQHF
TRBJ1-4 . TRBD1 TRBV2 TGTGCCAGCAGTGAATTCGGACAGGGGGCAGGGGAAAAACTGTTTTTT CASSEFGQGAGEKLFF
TRBJ1-5 once TRBD1 TRBV7-2 TGTGCCAGCAGCTACGTACCGGGACAGAATCAGCCCCAGCATTTT CASSYVPGQNQPQHF
TRBJ2-7 . TRBD1 TRBV5-5 TGTGCCAGCAGCTTGGGGACAGGAGCCTACGAGCAGTACTTC CASSLGTGAYEQYF
TRBJ2-7 . . TRBV10-3 TGTGCCATCAGGGCAGACAGGCTCTCCTACGAGCAGTACTTC CAIRADRLSYEQYF
TRBJ2-1 . TRBD2 TRBV7-2 TGTGCCAGCAGCTCGACTAGCGGGACCTACAATGAGCAGTTCTTC CASSSTSGTYNEQFF
TRBJ2-7 . TRBD1 TRBV10-1 TGCGCCAGCTTAGGGACTTCTCCGGGACAGGGGTCCTACGAGCAGTACTTC CASLGTSPGQGSYEQYF
TRBJ2-4 . TRBD2 TRBV19 TGTGCCAGTAGTATGCTAGCGGGAGGAACGCACTTC CASSMLAGGTHF
TRBJ2-5 . . TRBV28 TGTGCCAGCACCTCTACAGGAAGGCAAGAGACCCAGTACTTC CASTSTGRQETQYF
TRBJ2-7 . . TRBV7-9 TGTGCCAGCAGCTTAACTAGCTACTACGAGCAGTACTTC CASSLTSYYEQYF
TRBJ2-7 . . TRBV4-3 TGCGCCAGCAGCCACATAGCGCTAGCCTACGAGCAGTACTTC CASSHIALAYEQYF
TRBJ1-1 . . TRBV7-9 TGTGCCAGCAGCTCCTCCGGGACAGAAGCTTTCTTT CASSSSGTEAFF
TRBJ2-7 . TRBD2 TRBV7-9 TGTGCCAGCAGCCCGGACAGTATAGCGGGAGGAAACGAGCAGTACTTC CASSPDSIAGGNEQYF
TRBJ1-1 . . TRBV14 TGTGCCAGCAGCCAAGAATCGCACGGTCCAGGGAACACTGAAGCTTTCTTT CASSQESHGPGNTEAFF
TRBJ1-3 . . TRBV5-1 TGCGCCAGCAGCGCTGGGGGGATCTCTGGAAACACCATATATTTT CASSAGGISGNTIYF
TRBJ1-1 few . TRBV6-5 TGTGCCAGCAGTTACTCTGGAAGAGGGTTGTACACTGAAGCTTTCTTT CASSYSGRGLYTEAFF
TRBJ2-1 . TRBD2 TRBV5-1 TGCGCCAGCAGCTTGGGGTGGGGGAGGGACAATGAGCAGTTCTTC CASSLGWGRDNEQFF
TRBJ1-1 . . TRBV7-8 TGTGCCAGCAGCTCGCTTCGAGCCCTTGAAGCTTTCTTT CASSSLRALEAFF
TRBJ1-4 . TRBD1 TRBV4-1 TGCGCCAGCAGCCATCTGGTGGGACAGGGGGCAACTAATGAAAAACTGTTTTTT CASSHLVGQGATNEKLFF
TRBJ1-5 . TRBD1 TRBV10-2 TGCGCCAGCAGGAATGCCGGGACAGTCAAGCCCCAGCATTTT CASRNAGTVKPQHF